Shown below are 25 T cell receptor beta chains from a single sample sequenced in a study of response to subunit inactivated influenza vaccine (dated by TCRdb to the late 2010s). In the paper's terms, the time point label means: around 47 days after influenza vaccine administration. The receptor library was made with RT-PCR. The instrument given in TCRdb is Illumina HiSeq 2500. The public reads were quality trimmed at Q25 with fastp and then assembled into clones with MiXCR by TCRdb, keeping productive beta chains. Each entry is one CDR3 protein sequence, shown with its most common DNA and genes. Here the sample has about 520,000 distinct CDR3 sequences; approximately 10% occur a single time. The ten largest clonotypes hold about 12% of the sample. The sample consisted of PBMCs from blood, taken about 40 days after vaccination. The receptors stem from a man aged 50-59 years who received an inactivated influenza vaccine. Donor details come from another sample of the same person, matched by shared clones.

This chain uses TRBV6-5 with TRBJ2-1; 8 bases agree with TRBD1. The CDR3 totals 16 residues. V gave up 4 bases and J gave up 4 bases; unmatched junction bases: 9. Germline V gene lookup returns CDR1 MNHEY and CDR2 SVGAGI. The CDR3 sequence: CASSWTGRTTYNEQFF. DNA of the CDR3: TGTGCCAGCAGTTGGACAGGGAGGACCACGTACAATGAGCAGTTCTTC.

This clonotype has a count of ten or more. J is TRBJ2-4 and V is TRBV12-3 or TRBV12-4; 7 bases line up with TRBD1. After removal of 6 bases from V and 4 bases from J, the junction contained 12 bases not matched to a gene. This CDR3 region has 16 residues. CDR3 region: CASSPRGWAIKNIQYF. In DNA form, the CDR3 reads TGTGCCAGCAGCCCCAGGGGGTGGGCTATAAAAAACATTCAGTACTTC.

This clonotype was detected ten times or more. V and J are TRBV20-1 and TRBJ2-3; weak D call: TRBD2 (5 bases). Trimming removed 0 bases at V and 2 bases at J, with 12 bases between. Per the germline V gene, CDR1 is DFQATT and CDR2 is SNEGSKA (reference sequence). CDR3 size: 15 residues. CDR3 sequence reads: CSARDWGAITDTQYF. Here the CDR3 DNA reads TGCAGTGCTAGAGATTGGGGAGCAATCACAGATACGCAGTATTTT.

There are a few counts of this clonotype. The CDR3 loop reads CASSLVGEVYF. CDR3 nucleotides: TGTGCCAGCAGCTTAGTAGGAGAGGTGTACTTC. The V and J genes are TRBV7-9 and TRBJ2-7; D gene uncertain. This CDR3 is built from 11 residues. The germline CDR1 and CDR2 sequences are SEHNR and FQNEAQ (reference sequence). V lost 1 base and J lost 12, with 10 bases in between.

This clonotype was counted only a few times. V gene TRBV4-3 combines with J gene TRBJ1-3, with no clear D. The germline V gene has CDR1 LGHNA and CDR2 YSLEER. Between the trimmed V and J ends, which lost 3 bases and 4 bases, there was a span of 7 bases. The CDR3 loop spans 13 amino acids. CDR3 in amino acids: CASSQGLGNTIYF. In nucleotides, the CDR3 is TGCGCCAGCAGCCAGGGGTTAGGAAACACCATATATTTT.

This clonotype was observed many times. The chain joins TRBV7-2 to TRBJ2-7; 9 nucleotides match TRBD1. Looked up from germline, CDR1 is SGHTA and CDR2 is FQGNSA. The V gene end was trimmed by 5 bases and the J gene end by 6 bases; junction bases not matched to a gene: 5. The CDR3 sequence is 13 residues long. This CDR3 is CASSRDRVAEQYF. The CDR3 nucleotides are TGTGCCAGCAGCCGGGACAGGGTTGCCGAGCAGTACTTC.

V usage is TRBV5-6 and J usage is TRBJ2-5; 8 positions agree with TRBD1. This CDR3 has 15 residues. From germline, CDR1 is SGHDT and CDR2 YYEEEE. Germline trimming cut 2 bases from V and 5 bases from J; bases unmatched to any gene: 8. CDR3 region: CASSLLGQGSETQYF. The CDR3 DNA reads as TGTGCCAGCAGCTTATTAGGACAGGGTAGTGAGACCCAGTACTTC.

CDR3 region: CATSRFGTANTGELFF. CDR3 nucleotide sequence: TGTGCCACCAGCAGATTCGGGACGGCGAACACCGGGGAGCTGTTTTTT. The chain joins TRBV15 to TRBJ2-2; D is perhaps TRBD1 or TRBD2 (5 bases each). This CDR3 contains 16 residues. The germline CDR1 and CDR2 sequences are LNHNV and YYDKDF (reference sequence). Trimming took 2 bases from V and 0 from J, leaving 10 bases between them.

The sample holds a few counts of this clonotype. The chain has TRBV12-3 or TRBV12-4 and TRBJ2-7, with unresolved D. This CDR3 spans 11 amino acids. Trimming took 6 bases from V and 9 from J, leaving 12 bases between them. CDR3 amino acids: CASRRTERQYF. For the CDR3, the DNA is TGTGCCAGCAGAAGGACGGAGAGGCAGTACTTC.

This clonotype was counted a few times. This chain links TRBV6-1 with TRBJ2-2, with 9 bases matching TRBD2. The germline V gene encodes CDR1 MNHNS and CDR2 SASEGT. The CDR3 consists of 14 residues. J gave up 4 bases and V 8 bases, and 5 bases lay outside the gene matches. The CDR3 DNA reads as TGTGCCAGCGCGGGACTAGCCAGCACCGGGGAGCTGTTTTTT. This translates into CASAGLASTGELFF.

The chain recombines TRBV5-1 with TRBJ1-5, with 8 bases aligning to TRBD1. The germline gives CDR1 SGHRS, CDR2 YFSETQ. This CDR3 region has 15 residues. J lost 2 bases, V lost 0 bases, and 1 base had no gene match. The CDR3, as DNA: TGCGCCAGCAGCTTGGAGGGACAGGGCAATCAGCCCCAGCATTTT. Protein product: CASSLEGQGNQPQHF.

This clonotype was detected a few times. The chain links TRBV6-1 to TRBJ1-1, with D unclear. Germline V gene lookup returns CDR1 MNHNS and CDR2 SASEGT. V was clipped by 7 bases and J by 7 bases, with 22 bases between them. CDR3 length equals 15 residues. CDR3 nucleotide sequence: TGTGCCAGCATCGCAAGGGTAGGACCAATAGGTGAAGCTTTCTTT. Residues: CASIARVGPIGEAFF.

The V gene is TRBV7-2, the J gene TRBJ1-1, with no clear D. Trimming removed 5 bases from V and 1 base from J, with 8 bases in between. Germline CDR1 is SGHTA and CDR2 is FQGNSA. The CDR3 sequence is 13 residues long. The CDR3 DNA sequence: TGTGCCAGCAGCCCCCGATGGAACACTGAAGCTTTCTTT. Protein product: CASSPRWNTEAFF. Using reference TRBV7-2 and TRBJ1-1 for the parts outside the CDR3, the full variable domain is GAGVSQSPSNKVTEKGKDVELRCDPISGHTALYWYRQSLGQGLEFLIYFQGNSAPDKSGLPSDRFSAERTGGSVSTLTIQRTQQEDSAVYLCASSPRWNTEAFFGQGTRLTVV.

CDR3 protein: CASSQVLATGGAGNTIYF. DNA of the CDR3: TGTGCCAGCAGCCAAGTACTAGCTACAGGGGGCGCTGGAAACACCATATATTTT. This chain uses TRBV4-2 with TRBJ1-3, with 9 bases that match TRBD1. The length of the CDR3 is 18 residues. Trimming took 1 base from V and 2 from J; bases not matched to a gene: 9. CDR1 is LGHNA, CDR2 YNFKEQ, per germline.

This clonotype was counted between two and nine times. CDR3 amino acids: CASSWGQIQETQYF. CDR3 coding DNA: TGTGCCAGCAGTTGGGGACAGATTCAAGAGACCCAGTACTTC. The V gene is TRBV12-3 or TRBV12-4, the J gene TRBJ2-5; 7 bases are shared with TRBD1. The CDR3 runs 14 residues. The junction had 4 bases not matched to a gene; V was cut back by 4 bases and J by 2 bases.

The chain links TRBV6-1 to TRBJ2-7, with 8 bases matching TRBD1. The CDR3 is made up of 13 amino acids. Germline trimming cut 7 bases from V and 6 bases from J; bases unmatched to any gene: 8. CDR1 and CDR2 (germline): MNHNS, SASEGT. The CDR3 is CASTGQGGVEQYF. DNA for the CDR3: TGTGCCAGCACCGGACAGGGTGGGGTCGAGCAGTACTTC.

This clonotype was observed a handful of times. The chain combines TRBV25-1 with TRBJ2-3, with 9 bases matching TRBD1. The germline V gene has CDR1 MGHDK and CDR2 SYGVNS. Unmatched junction bases numbered 10, after V lost 5 bases and J lost 4 bases. The CDR3 is 16 amino acids. This chain's CDR3 is CASSPSSGQGPDTQYF. The CDR3 DNA is TGTGCCAGCAGTCCCTCGTCGGGACAGGGCCCAGATACGCAGTATTTT. Combining the CDR3 with reference TRBV25-1 and TRBJ2-3 gives the whole variable domain EADIYQTPRYLVIGTGKKITLECSQTMGHDKMYWYQQDPGMELHLIHYSYGVNSTEKGDLSSESTVSRIRTEHFPLTLESARPSHTSQYLCASSPSSGQGPDTQYFGPGTRLTVL.

This clonotype showed up just a few times. V is TRBV10-3 and J is TRBJ1-5, with unresolved D. V was clipped by 3 bases and J by 3 bases, with 9 bases between them. The CDR3 loop spans 14 amino acids. The germline V gene encodes CDR1 ENHRY and CDR2 SYGVKD. The CDR3 DNA follows: TGTGCCATCAGTGATTATTCAGACAATCAGCCCCAGCATTTT. Protein: CAISDYSDNQPQHF.

This chain connects TRBV4-3 to TRBJ2-7; D possibly corresponds to TRBD1 (6 bases). This CDR3 has 14 amino acids. Looked up from germline, CDR1 is LGHNA and CDR2 is YSLEER. Trimming took 3 bases from V and 2 from J, leaving 11 bases between them. The CDR3 nucleotides are TGCGCCAGCAGCCATGAAGACAGGACCTACGAGCAGTACTTC. It codes for CASSHEDRTYEQYF.

Only a few counts were recorded for this clonotype. The chain is built from TRBV7-9 and TRBJ2-1; 16 nucleotides agree with TRBD2. This CDR3 contains 15 residues. CDR1 is SEHNR and CDR2 is FQNEAQ in the germline V gene (reference sequence). V lost 5 bases and J lost 9; bases outside the gene matches: 4. In nucleotides, the CDR3 is TGTGCCAGCAGCACGGGACTAGCGGGGGGGCGTGAGCAGTTCTTC. It codes for CASSTGLAGGREQFF.

V is TRBV27 and J is TRBJ2-2; D is possibly TRBD2 (6 bases). The CDR3 runs 16 residues. Germline lookup yields CDR1 MNHEY and CDR2 SMNVEV (reference sequence). V gave up 3 bases and J gave up 1 base, with 12 bases separating them. The CDR3 here is CASSFLAGRNTGELFF. The CDR3 DNA is TGTGCCAGCAGTTTTTTGGCGGGGAGGAACACCGGGGAGCTGTTTTTT.

The J gene is TRBJ2-4, the V gene TRBV28; 8 nucleotides match TRBD1. From germline, CDR1 is MDHEN and CDR2 SYDVKM. The CDR3 is 18 amino acids. V gave up 3 bases and J gave up 0 bases; unmatched junction bases: 10. The CDR3 DNA is TGTGCCAGCAGTTTCGGACAGGGAGTCGCCCTAGCCAAAAACATTCAGTACTTC. Residues: CASSFGQGVALAKNIQYF.

This clonotype was picked up many times. The chain combines TRBV7-2 with TRBJ2-7; D not certain. V gave up 2 bases and J gave up 4 bases, with 9 bases separating them. CDR3 length: 13 residues. Germline lookup yields CDR1 SGHTA and CDR2 FQGNSA. Written as DNA, the CDR3 is TGTGCCAGCAGCTTACAGACGGAGTACGAGCAGTACTTC. It codes for CASSLQTEYEQYF.

This clonotype was seen many times. The genes are TRBV5-6 and TRBJ2-3; tentative D call: TRBD1 (6 bases). Germline-derived CDR1 and CDR2 are SGHDT and YYEEEE. Trimming removed 1 base at V and 1 base at J, with 7 bases between. This CDR3 contains 14 residues. CDR3 amino acids: CASSLHRGTDTQYF. The CDR3 nucleotides are TGTGCCAGCAGCTTGCACAGGGGCACAGATACGCAGTATTTT.

This clonotype came up many times. V usage is TRBV20-1 and J usage is TRBJ2-3, with TRBD1 matching over 9 bases. V was clipped by 5 bases and J by 1 base; unmatched bases: 4. The CDR3 has 14 amino acids. Germline CDR1 is DFQATT and CDR2 is SNEGSKA (reference sequence). CDR3 in amino acids: CSARRQGGTDTQYF. CDR3 bases: TGCAGTGCTCGCCGACAGGGGGGCACAGATACGCAGTATTTT.